This T cell receptor (beta chain) was sequenced in a study of blood T cell repertoires in COVID-19 (dated by TCRdb to about 2020). Describing the broader study: Collaborator samples came from the United States, Italy and Spain and covered acute and convalescent phases of COVID-19. Samples came from the ongoing ImmuneRACE study (first 160 participants) plus 1,254 subjects from 6 global collaborators. The repertoires were made available in a free public database intended to serve as a resource for research on the immune response to SARS-CoV-2. The sample metadata nearly always contained a de-identified subject ID, COVID-19 status, age in years and sex. HLA class I and class II types, where available, came from metadata supplied by the sample provider rather than from assay-based typing. The material from the prospective study consisted of cDNA or gDNA derived from T cells, B-cell-depleted T cells, or PBMCs. Subjects who had been exposed to COVID-19, were actively infected with it, or had recovered from it provided the deeply sampled blood TCRbeta repertoires that made up the dataset.

TCRbeta CDR3 regions were amplified from genomic DNA by means of the immunoSEQ Assay, a bias-controlled multiplex PCR. For the original study's pipeline: Within the assay, amplification of reference gene primers was used to estimate how many nucleated cells each sample contained. To quantify the absolute abundance of each unique TCRbeta CDR3 rearrangement, sequence reads were collapsed and filtered. For each sample, productive Simpson clonality was calculated as the square root of Simpson's diversity index across productive rearrangements. TCRdb's version of the immuneACCESS table is confined to in-frame rearrangements and falls short of the full clone set. An unresolved V gene accounts for under half of the shortfall where checked; the remainder is of unknown origin. V and J calls and clone size are given by that table; D and trimming were obtained from the DNA. This sample comprises about 67,000 clones, around nine tenths of them detected only once. The ten biggest clones cover roughly 1.2% of the sample.

Each collaborating institution followed its own protocols to collect whole blood in K2EDTA tubes. Collaborator samples were shipped for TCRbeta analysis as frozen whole blood, isolated PBMCs, or DNA extracted from either sample type. Beyond this particular receptor, the publication reports: The quantity of clinical and demographic metadata differed by source and by participant and was supplied without curation.

Only a few counts were recorded for this clone. The clone's antigen remains unknown. Qualities for individual bases were not recorded, and no much larger clone is one base off. Sample: peripheral blood. The origin of this receptor is a woman aged 55-75 years with acute or convalescent COVID-19.

The nucleotides read TGTGCCAGCAGCGTAAGTTCGCGGGGTGACGGGGAGCTGTTTTTT. The translation is CASSVSSRGDGELFF. The chain uses TRBV9 and TRBJ2-2; matching of 6 bases hints at TRBD2 as the D gene. From the germline V gene, CDR1 is SGDLS and CDR2 is YYNGEE. The CDR3 contains 15 residues, cysteine and phenylalanine counted. The entry retains the CDR3 DNA only, 45 bases that are in frame from base 1. The V end loses 1 base and the J end loses 7 bases, and a stretch of 14 bases separates them.